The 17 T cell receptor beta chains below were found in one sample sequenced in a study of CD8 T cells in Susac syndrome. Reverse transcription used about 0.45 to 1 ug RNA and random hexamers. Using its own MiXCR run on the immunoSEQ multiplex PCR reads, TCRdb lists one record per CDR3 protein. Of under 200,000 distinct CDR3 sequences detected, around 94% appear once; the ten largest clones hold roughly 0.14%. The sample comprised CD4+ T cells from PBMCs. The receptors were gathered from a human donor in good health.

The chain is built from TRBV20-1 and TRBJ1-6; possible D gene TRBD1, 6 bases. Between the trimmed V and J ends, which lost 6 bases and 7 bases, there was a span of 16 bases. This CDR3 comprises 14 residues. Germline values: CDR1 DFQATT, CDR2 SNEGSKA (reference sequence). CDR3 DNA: TGCAGTGCGGGCACAGGGAGCCCCAATTCACCCCTCCACTTT. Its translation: CSAGTGSPNSPLHF.

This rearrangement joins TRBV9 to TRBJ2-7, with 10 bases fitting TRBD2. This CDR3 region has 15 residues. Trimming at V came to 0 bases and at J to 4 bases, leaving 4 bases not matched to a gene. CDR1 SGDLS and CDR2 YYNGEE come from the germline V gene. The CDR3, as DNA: TGTGCCAGCAGCGTAGCGGCTAGCGGGGGATACGAGCAGTACTTC. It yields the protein CASSVAASGGYEQYF. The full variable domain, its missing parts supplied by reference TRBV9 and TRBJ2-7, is DSGVTQTPKHLITATGQRVTLRCSPRSGDLSVYWYQQSLDQGLQFLIQYYNGEERAKGNILERFSAQQFPDLHSELNLSSLELGDSALYFCASSVAASGGYEQYFGPGTRLTVT.

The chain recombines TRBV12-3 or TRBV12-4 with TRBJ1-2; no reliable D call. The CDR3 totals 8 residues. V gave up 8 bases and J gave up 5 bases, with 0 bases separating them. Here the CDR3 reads CASYGYTF. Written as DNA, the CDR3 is TGTGCCAGCTATGGCTACACCTTC.

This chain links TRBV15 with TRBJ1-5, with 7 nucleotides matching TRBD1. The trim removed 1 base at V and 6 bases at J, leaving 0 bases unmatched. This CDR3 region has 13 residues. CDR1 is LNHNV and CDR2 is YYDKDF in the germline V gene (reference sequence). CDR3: CATSRGQGQPQHF. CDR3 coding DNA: TGTGCCACCAGCAGAGGACAGGGTCAGCCCCAGCATTTT.

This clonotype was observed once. The DNA for the CDR3 is TGTGCCAGCAGTTACGGGGGCCATCTCTCCTACGAGCAGTACTTC. Amino acid sequence: CASSYGGHLSYEQYF. This rearrangement joins TRBV6-2 or TRBV6-3 to TRBJ2-7, with TRBD1 as a possible D gene (6 bases). CDR1 MNHEY and CDR2 SVGEGT come from the germline V gene. The CDR3 is 15 residues long. The V end was cut by 2 bases, the J end by 0 bases, with 11 bases between.

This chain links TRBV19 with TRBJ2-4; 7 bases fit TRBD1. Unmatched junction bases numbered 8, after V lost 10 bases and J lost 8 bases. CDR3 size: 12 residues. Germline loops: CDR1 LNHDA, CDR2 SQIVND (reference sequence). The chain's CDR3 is CATRQGGDIQYF. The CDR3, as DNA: TGTGCCACCCGACAGGGTGGGGACATTCAGTACTTC.

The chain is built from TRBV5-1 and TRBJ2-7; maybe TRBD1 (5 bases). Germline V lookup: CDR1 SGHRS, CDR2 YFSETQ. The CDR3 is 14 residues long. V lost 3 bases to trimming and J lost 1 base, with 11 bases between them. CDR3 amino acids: CASSWTRLSYEQYF. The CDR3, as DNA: TGCGCCAGCAGCTGGACAAGGTTGTCCTACGAGCAGTACTTC.

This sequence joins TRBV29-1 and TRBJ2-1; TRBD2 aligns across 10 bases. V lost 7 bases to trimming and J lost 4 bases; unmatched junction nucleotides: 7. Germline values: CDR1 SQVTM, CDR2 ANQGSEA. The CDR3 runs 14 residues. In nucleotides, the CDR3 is TGCAGCGCCCCTCAAGCGGGGGGGTACAATGAGCAGTTCTTC. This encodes CSAPQAGGYNEQFF.

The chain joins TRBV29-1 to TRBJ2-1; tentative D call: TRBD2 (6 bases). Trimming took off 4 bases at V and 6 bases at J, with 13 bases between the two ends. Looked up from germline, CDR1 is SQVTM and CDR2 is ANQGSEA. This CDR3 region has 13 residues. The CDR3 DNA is TGCAGCGTTGTACGGGGGTTGGGCAATGAGCAGTTCTTC. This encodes CSVVRGLGNEQFF.

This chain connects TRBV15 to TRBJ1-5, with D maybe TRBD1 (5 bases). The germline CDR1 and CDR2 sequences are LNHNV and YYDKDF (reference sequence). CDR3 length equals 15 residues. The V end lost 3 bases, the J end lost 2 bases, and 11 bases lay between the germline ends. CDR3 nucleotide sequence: TGTGCCACCAGCAGCGAGGGGTATCGCAATCAGCCCCAGCATTTT. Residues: CATSSEGYRNQPQHF.

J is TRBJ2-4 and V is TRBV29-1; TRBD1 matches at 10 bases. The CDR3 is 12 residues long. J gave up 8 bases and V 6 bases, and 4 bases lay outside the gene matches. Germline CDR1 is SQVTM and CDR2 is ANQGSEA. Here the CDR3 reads CSVGTGDHIQYF. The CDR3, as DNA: TGCAGCGTCGGGACAGGGGACCACATTCAGTACTTC. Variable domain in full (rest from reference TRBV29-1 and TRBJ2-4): SAVISQKPSRDICQRGTSLTIQCQVDSQVTMMFWYRQQPGQSLTLIATANQGSEATYESGFVIDKFPISRPNLTFSTLTVSNMSPEDSSIYLCSVGTGDHIQYFGAGTRLSVL.

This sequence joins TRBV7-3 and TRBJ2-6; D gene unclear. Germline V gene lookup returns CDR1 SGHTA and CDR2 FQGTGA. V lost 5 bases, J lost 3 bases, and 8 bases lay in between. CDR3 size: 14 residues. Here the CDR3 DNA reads TGTGCCAGCAGCCCCGAATTTGGGGCCAACGTCCTGACTTTC. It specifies CASSPEFGANVLTF.

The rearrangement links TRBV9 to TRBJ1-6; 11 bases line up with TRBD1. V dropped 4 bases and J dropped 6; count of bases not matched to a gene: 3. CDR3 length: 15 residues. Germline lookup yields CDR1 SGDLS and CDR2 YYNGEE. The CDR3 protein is CASSPGQGANSPLHF. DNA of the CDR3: TGTGCCAGCAGCCCAGGACAGGGGGCTAATTCACCCCTCCACTTT.

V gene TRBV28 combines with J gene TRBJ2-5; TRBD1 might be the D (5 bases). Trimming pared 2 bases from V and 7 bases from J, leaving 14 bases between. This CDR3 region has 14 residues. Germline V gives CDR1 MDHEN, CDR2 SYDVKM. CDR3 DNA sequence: TGTGCCAGCAGTTTAGTGTCACAGGTCCCGACCCAGTACTTC. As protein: CASSLVSQVPTQYF. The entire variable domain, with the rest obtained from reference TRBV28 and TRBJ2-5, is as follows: DVKVTQSSRYLVKRTGEKVFLECVQDMDHENMFWYRQDPGLGLRLIYFSYDVKMKEKGDIPEGYSVSREKKERFSLILESASTNQTSMYLCASSLVSQVPTQYFGPGTRLLVL.

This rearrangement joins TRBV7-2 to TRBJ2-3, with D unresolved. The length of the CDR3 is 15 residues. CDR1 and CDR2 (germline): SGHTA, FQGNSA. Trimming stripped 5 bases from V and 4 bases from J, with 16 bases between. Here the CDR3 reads CASSPPMSLADTQYF. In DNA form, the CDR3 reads TGTGCCAGCAGCCCTCCAATGAGTCTCGCAGATACGCAGTATTTT.

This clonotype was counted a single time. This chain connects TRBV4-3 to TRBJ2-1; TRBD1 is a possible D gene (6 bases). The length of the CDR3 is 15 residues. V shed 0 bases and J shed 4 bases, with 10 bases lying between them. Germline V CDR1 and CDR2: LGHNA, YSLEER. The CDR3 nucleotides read TGCGCCAGCAGCCAAGATAAGGGGGTATACAATGAGCAGTTCTTC. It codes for CASSQDKGVYNEQFF.

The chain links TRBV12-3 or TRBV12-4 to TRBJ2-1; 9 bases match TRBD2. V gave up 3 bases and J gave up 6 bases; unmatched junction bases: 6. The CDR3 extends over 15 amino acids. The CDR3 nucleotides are TGTGCCAGCAGTTTGAGGGCGGGGGGGAGCAATGAGCAGTTCTTC. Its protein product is CASSLRAGGSNEQFF.